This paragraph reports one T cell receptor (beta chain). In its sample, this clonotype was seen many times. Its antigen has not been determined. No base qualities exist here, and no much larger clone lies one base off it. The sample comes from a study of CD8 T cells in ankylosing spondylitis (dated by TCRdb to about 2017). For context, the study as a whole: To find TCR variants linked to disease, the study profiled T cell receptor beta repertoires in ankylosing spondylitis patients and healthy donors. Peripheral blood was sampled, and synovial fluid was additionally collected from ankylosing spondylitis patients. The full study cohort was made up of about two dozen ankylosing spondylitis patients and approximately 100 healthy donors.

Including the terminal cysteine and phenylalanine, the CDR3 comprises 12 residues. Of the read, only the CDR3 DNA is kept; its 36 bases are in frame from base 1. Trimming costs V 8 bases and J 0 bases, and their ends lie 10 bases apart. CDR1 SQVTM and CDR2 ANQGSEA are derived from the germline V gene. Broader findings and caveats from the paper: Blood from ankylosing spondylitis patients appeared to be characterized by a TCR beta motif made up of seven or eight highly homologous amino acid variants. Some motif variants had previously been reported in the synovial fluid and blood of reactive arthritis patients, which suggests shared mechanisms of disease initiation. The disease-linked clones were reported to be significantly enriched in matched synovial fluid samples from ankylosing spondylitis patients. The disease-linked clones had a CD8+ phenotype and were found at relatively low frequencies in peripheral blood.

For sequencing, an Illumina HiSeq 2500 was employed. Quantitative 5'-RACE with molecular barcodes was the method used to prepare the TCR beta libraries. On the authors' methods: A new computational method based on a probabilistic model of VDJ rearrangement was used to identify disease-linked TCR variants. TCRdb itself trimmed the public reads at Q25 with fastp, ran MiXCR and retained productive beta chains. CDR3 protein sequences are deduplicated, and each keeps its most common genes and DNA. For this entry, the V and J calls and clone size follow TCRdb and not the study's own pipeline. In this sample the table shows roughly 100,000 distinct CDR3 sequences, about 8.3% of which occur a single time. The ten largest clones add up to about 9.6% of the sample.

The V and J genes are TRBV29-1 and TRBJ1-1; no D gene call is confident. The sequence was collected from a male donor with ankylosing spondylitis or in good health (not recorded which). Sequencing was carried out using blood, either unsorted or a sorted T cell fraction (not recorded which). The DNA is TGCAGCCCCGCCGGTCTGAACACTGAAGCTTTCTTT. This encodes CSPAGLNTEAFF.